One sample yielded the 10 T cell receptor beta chains listed below, sequenced in a study of vaccination effects on CD4 cells after COVID-19 (dated by TCRdb to about 2022). To identify antigen-specific CD4+ T cell clonotypes by their expansion, the ViraFEST assay first stimulated PBMC with viral peptide pools and then applied TCR sequencing. After less than eleven days of culture, CD4+ T cells were isolated with the EasySep CD4+ T cell isolation kit. Two doses of either the BNT162b2 or the mRNA-1273 mRNA SARS-CoV-2 vaccine were administered to participants. No antigens are known for them. Library construction relied on the immunoSEQ multiplex PCR assay. TCRdb stores this immuneACCESS table with in-frame sequences only. Part of the clones is absent; in the studies checked, under half of the shortfall reflects unresolved V genes, and no reason is known for the rest. Within this sample are about 64,000 clones, with around 80% of them counted one time only. Roughly 2% of the sample lies in the top ten.

Sequencing used CD4+ T cells from PBMCs cultured with HCoV-OC43 spike peptides, obtained after COVID-19 vaccination. Taken with the paper, the label for cell subset or site translates to: HCoV-OC43 spike overlapping peptide pool stimulation. These receptors all stem from a human donor who received a COVID-19 vaccine.

The V call is TRBV3-1 (or the pseudogene TRBV3-2), the J call TRBJ1-2; D unclear. The CDR3 contains 13 residues. V lost 1 base to trimming and J lost 7 bases, with 10 bases between them. Germline V CDR1 and CDR2: LGHDT, YNNKEL (reference sequence). The CDR3 loop reads CASSQVQLGGYTF. CDR3 nucleotides: TGTGCCAGCAGCCAAGTCCAGTTGGGTGGCTACACCTTC.

The V gene is TRBV7-6, the J gene TRBJ2-1; 8 bases are shared with TRBD2. Trimming removed 7 bases from V and 8 bases from J; junction bases left unmatched: 13. This CDR3 has 15 residues. Germline CDR1 is SGHVS and CDR2 is FNYEAQ. CDR3 sequence (DNA): TGTGCCAGCACCGTTACCGGGGGGGCCTTGGATGAGCAGTTCTTC. Protein product: CASTVTGGALDEQFF.

This clone was found a few times. The genes are TRBV5-6 and TRBJ1-5; tentatively, D is TRBD1 (5 bases). This CDR3 comprises 12 residues. CDR1 and CDR2 (germline): SGHDT, YYEEEE. V dropped 1 base and J dropped 6 bases, with 5 bases sitting between them. CDR3 bases: TGTGCCAGCAGCTTGAGGGGTCAGCCCCAGCATTTT. Protein: CASSLRGQPQHF.

The chain uses TRBV7-2 and TRBJ1-1; D unresolved. Trimming removed 0 bases from V and 0 bases from J, with 5 bases in between. The length of the CDR3 is 14 residues. CDR1 and CDR2 from the germline V gene are SGHTA and FQGNSA. The CDR3 sequence is CASSLALMNTEAFF. Written as DNA, the CDR3 is TGTGCCAGCAGCTTAGCCCTCATGAACACTGAAGCTTTCTTT.

The V call is TRBV24-1, the J call TRBJ2-1; 12 bases agree with TRBD2. Germline lookup yields CDR1 KGHDR and CDR2 SFDVKD. V was pared by 7 bases and J by 6 bases, with 9 bases of the junction left unmatched. The CDR3 has 16 amino acids. The CDR3 sequence is CATSGRTSGVLNEQFF. In nucleotides, the CDR3 is TGTGCCACCAGCGGAAGGACTAGCGGGGTGCTCAATGAGCAGTTCTTC.

The rearrangement uses TRBV18 and TRBJ1-1; D is undetermined. Germline V lookup: CDR1 KGHSH, CDR2 LQKENI. This CDR3 contains 19 residues. Trimming removed 3 bases at V and 1 base at J, with 24 bases between. This CDR3 is CASSPLGRNVASRNTEAFF. DNA for the CDR3: TGTGCCAGCTCACCCCTTGGGAGGAACGTCGCTTCTAGGAACACTGAAGCTTTCTTT.

The CDR3 nucleotides are TGCAGCGTTGAGTCCGGGTCAGAGACCCAGTACTTC. Translated: CSVESGSETQYF. The genes are TRBV29-1 and TRBJ2-5; D uncertain. This CDR3 has 12 residues. Trimming took 3 bases from V and 4 from J, leaving 9 bases between them. The germline gives CDR1 SQVTM, CDR2 ANQGSEA.

The sample holds a few counts of this clone. The chain couples TRBV12-3 or TRBV12-4 to TRBJ1-6; tentative D call: TRBD1 (5 bases). CDR3 size: 13 residues. The V end lost 6 bases, the J end lost 9 bases, and 12 bases lay between the germline ends. CDR3 sequence: CASRGESRSPLHF. CDR3 coding DNA: TGTGCCAGCAGGGGGGAATCGCGTTCACCCCTCCACTTT.

V gene TRBV5-1 combines with J gene TRBJ1-2, with 7 positions matching TRBD1. Germline assignment: CDR1 SGHRS and CDR2 YFSETQ. V gave up 3 bases and J gave up 6 bases; unmatched junction bases: 14. The CDR3 consists of 16 residues. The CDR3 region is CASSYATGTEINGYTF. DNA for the CDR3: TGCGCCAGCAGCTACGCCACCGGGACAGAGATTAATGGCTACACCTTC. The full variable domain, with the rest looked up from reference TRBV5-1 and TRBJ1-2, is KAGVTQTPRYLIKTRGQQVTLSCSPISGHRSVSWYQQTPGQGLQFLFEYFSETQRNKGNFPGRFSGRQFSNSRSEMNVSTLELGDSALYLCASSYATGTEINGYTFGSGTRLTVV.

This chain uses TRBV27 with TRBJ2-7; tentatively, D is TRBD1 (5 bases). Germline V gene lookup returns CDR1 MNHEY and CDR2 SMNVEV (reference sequence). This CDR3 spans 15 amino acids. The V end lost 5 bases, the J end lost 6 bases, and 20 bases lay between the germline ends. The CDR3 here is CASSGACLSLPEQYV. CDR3 DNA: TGTGCCAGCAGTGGGGCCTGTTTGAGCCTCCCCGAGCAGTACGTC.